This T cell receptor (beta chain) came from a study of vaccination and CD4 T cells after COVID-19. At the level of the study: No peptide, an HIV-1 Nef pool, or a CEFX pool was what each control culture received.

Sequencing of DNA taken from cultured CD4+ T cells relied on the Oncomine TCR Beta short-read assay. CD4+ T cells were cultured, and genomic DNA was extracted from them. TCRdb independently ran MiXCR on the PCR reads; one entry per CDR3 protein. The sample consists of under 11,000 distinct CDR3 sequences, about three fifths of them appearing once. Documented treatment: approximately nine-day PBMC culture with coronavirus spike peptide pools or control peptides (ViraFEST assay). Once peptide pools had expanded antigen-specific T cells, ViraFEST sequenced TCRs. Roughly 2.1 million PBMCs went into each well for culture with 7.5 to 10 IU/ml IL-2 and 10 ug/ml peptide pools. The CDR3 length is 15 residues. Looked up from germline, CDR1 is SGHTA and CDR2 is FQGNSA. Trimming pared 0 bases from V and 1 base from J, leaving 9 bases between. The sample holds a few counts of this clonotype. As yet, its antigen is unknown.

The receptor comes from a human donor who had recovered from COVID-19. Sequencing was performed on CD4+ T cells from blood, cultured in vitro. This rearrangement joins TRBV7-2 to TRBJ1-2; TRBD1 might be the D (5 bases). This CDR3 is CASSLAGGVNYGYTF. As DNA, the CDR3 is TGTGCCAGCAGCTTAGCGGGGGGGGTTAACTATGGCTACACCTTC.